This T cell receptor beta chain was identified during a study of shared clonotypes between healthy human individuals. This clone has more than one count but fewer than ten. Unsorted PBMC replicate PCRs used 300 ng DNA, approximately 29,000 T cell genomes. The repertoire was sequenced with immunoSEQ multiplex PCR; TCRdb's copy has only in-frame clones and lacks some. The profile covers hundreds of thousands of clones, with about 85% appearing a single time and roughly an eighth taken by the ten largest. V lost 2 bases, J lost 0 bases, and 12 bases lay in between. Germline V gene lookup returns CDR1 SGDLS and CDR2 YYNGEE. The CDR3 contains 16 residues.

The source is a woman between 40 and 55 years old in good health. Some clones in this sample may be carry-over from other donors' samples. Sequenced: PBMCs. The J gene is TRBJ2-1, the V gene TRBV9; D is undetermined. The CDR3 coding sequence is TGTGCCAGCAGCGTCGCCGGGTCCCTCTCCTACAATGAGCAGTTCTTC. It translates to CASSVAGSLSYNEQFF.